This TCR beta chain was found in a study of blood T cells in healthy people across ages. This clonotype was seen a few times. Primed by a sample-barcoded 5' primer and a J-beta primer mix, a second PCR proceeded for about 7 to 11 cycles. TCRdb called the 5' RACE reads again in MiXCR, with one record for every CDR3 protein. The sample lists 1.5 million to 2 million distinct CDR3 sequences, approximately 39% occurring once. This CDR3 comprises 14 residues. Between the trimmed V and J ends, which lost 4 bases and 10 bases, there was a span of 18 bases. Germline CDR1 SGDLS, CDR2 YYNGEE. The clonotype was recovered from a human donor in good health. The sequenced sample consisted of blood. The rearrangement joins TRBV9 to TRBJ2-1, with D perhaps matching TRBD2 (5 bases). The CDR3 sequence: CASSSSATGGEQFF. The CDR3 DNA follows: TGTGCCAGCAGCTCATCGGCGACGGGCGGGGAGCAGTTCTTC.